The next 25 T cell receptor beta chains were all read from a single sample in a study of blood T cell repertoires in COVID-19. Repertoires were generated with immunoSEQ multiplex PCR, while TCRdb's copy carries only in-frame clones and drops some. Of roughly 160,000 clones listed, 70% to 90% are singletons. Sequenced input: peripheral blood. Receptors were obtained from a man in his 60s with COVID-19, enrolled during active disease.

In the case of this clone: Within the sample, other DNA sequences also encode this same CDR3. CDR3 coding DNA: TGTGCCAGCAGTCCAAGGGACAGTCTTAATGAAAAACTGTTTTTT. Protein: CASSPRDSLNEKLFF. V and J are TRBV27 and TRBJ1-4, with TRBD1 identical over 7 bases. Trimming cost V 5 bases and J 4 bases; bases outside gene matches: 7. Looked up from germline, CDR1 is MNHEY and CDR2 is SMNVEV (reference sequence). This CDR3 spans 15 amino acids.

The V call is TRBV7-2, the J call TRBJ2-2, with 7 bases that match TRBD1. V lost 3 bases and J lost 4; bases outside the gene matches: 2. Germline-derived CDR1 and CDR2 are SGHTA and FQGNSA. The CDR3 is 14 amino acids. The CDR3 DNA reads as TGTGCCAGCAGCTTTCCAGGGGGCACCGGGGAGCTGTTTTTT. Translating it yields CASSFPGGTGELFF.

The CDR3 sequence: CASSPAGHYTGELFF. CDR3 sequence (DNA): TGTGCCAGCAGTCCAGCGGGACATTACACCGGGGAGCTGTTTTTT. The rearrangement joins TRBV27 to TRBJ2-2, with D possibly TRBD2 on 7 matching bases. The length of the CDR3 is 15 residues. Looked up from germline, CDR1 is MNHEY and CDR2 is SMNVEV (reference sequence). The germline V and J ends were trimmed by 5 bases and 3 bases, with 13 bases remaining between them.

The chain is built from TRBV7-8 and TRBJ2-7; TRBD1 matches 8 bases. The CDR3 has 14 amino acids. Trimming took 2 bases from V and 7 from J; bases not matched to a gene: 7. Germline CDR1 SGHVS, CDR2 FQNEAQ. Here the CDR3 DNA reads TGTGCCAGCAGCTTAATTGGACAGGGAACGGAGCAGTACTTC. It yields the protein CASSLIGQGTEQYF. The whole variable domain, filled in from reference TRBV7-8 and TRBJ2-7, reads GAGVSQSPRYKVAKRGQDVALRCDPISGHVSLFWYQQALGQGPEFLTYFQNEAQLDKSGLPSDRFFAERPEGSVSTLKIQRTQQEDSAVYLCASSLIGQGTEQYFGPGTRLTVT.

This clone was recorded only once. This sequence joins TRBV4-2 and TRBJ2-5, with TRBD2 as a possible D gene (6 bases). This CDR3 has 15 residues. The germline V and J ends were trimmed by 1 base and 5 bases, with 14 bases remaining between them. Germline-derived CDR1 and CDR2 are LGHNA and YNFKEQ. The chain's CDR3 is CASSQGSGGRETQYF. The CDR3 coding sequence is TGTGCCAGCAGCCAAGGAAGTGGGGGGAGGGAGACCCAGTACTTC.

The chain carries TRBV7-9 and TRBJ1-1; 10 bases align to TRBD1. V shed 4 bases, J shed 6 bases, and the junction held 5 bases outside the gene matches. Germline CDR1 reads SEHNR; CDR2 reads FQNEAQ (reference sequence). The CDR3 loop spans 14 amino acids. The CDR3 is CASSSRTGGPEAFF. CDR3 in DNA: TGTGCCAGCAGCTCCCGGACAGGGGGGCCTGAAGCTTTCTTT. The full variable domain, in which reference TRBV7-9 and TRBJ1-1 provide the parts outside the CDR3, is DTGVSQNPRHKITKRGQNVTFRCDPISEHNRLYWYRQTLGQGPEFLTYFQNEAQLEKSRLLSDRFSAERPKGSFSTLEIQRTEQGDSAMYLCASSSRTGGPEAFFGQGTRLTVV.

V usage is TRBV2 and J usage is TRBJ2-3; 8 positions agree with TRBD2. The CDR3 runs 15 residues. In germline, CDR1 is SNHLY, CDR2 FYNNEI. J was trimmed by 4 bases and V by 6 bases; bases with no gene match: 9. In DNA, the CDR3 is TGTGCCAGCAGCCTAAGGACTAGCATTTCAGATACGCAGTATTTT. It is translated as CASSLRTSISDTQYF. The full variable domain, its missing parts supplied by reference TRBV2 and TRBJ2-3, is EPEVTQTPSHQVTQMGQEVILRCVPISNHLYFYWYRQILGQKVEFLVSFYNNEISEKSEIFDDQFSVERPDGSNFTLKIRSTKLEDSAMYFCASSLRTSISDTQYFGPGTRLTVL.

Written as DNA, the CDR3 is TGTGCCATCAGTGAGGGACAGCTGGCCTACGAGCAGTACTTC. It codes for CAISEGQLAYEQYF. This chain joins TRBV10-3 and TRBJ2-7, with a weak D call TRBD1 (6 bases). CDR1 is ENHRY and CDR2 is SYGVKD in the germline V gene. V dropped 2 bases and J dropped 2 bases, with 10 bases sitting between them. This CDR3 has 14 amino acids.

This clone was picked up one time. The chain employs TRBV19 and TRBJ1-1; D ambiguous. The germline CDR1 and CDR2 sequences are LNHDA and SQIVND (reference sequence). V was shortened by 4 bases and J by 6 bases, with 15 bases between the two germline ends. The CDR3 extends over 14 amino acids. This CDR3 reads CASSKSSVSSEAFF. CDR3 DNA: TGTGCCAGTAGTAAGTCCTCGGTCTCCTCTGAAGCTTTCTTT.

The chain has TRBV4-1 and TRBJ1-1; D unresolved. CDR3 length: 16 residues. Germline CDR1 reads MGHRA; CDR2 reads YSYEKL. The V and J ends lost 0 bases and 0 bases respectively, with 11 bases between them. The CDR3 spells CASSQEEHRVNTEAFF. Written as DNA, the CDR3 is TGCGCCAGCAGCCAAGAAGAACATCGGGTGAACACTGAAGCTTTCTTT.

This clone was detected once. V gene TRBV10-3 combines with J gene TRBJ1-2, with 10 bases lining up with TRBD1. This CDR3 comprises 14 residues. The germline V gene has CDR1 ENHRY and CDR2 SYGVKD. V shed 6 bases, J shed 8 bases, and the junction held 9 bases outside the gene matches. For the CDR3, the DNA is TGTGCCATCAGAGGGACAGGGGATTTAAAAGGCTACACCTTC. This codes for CAIRGTGDLKGYTF.

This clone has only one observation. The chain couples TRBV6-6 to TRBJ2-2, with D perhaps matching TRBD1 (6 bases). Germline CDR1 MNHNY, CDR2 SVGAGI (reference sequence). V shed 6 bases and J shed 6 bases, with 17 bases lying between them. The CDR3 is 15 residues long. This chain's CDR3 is CASRSPGQTAGELFF. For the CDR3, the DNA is TGTGCCAGCAGGTCTCCGGGACAAACAGCCGGGGAGCTGTTTTTT.

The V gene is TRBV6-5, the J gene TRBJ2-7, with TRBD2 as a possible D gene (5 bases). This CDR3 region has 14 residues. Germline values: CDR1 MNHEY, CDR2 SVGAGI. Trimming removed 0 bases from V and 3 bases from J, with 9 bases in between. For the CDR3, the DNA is TGTGCCAGCAGTTACTCTCTGGGGAGCTACGAGCAGTACTTC. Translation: CASSYSLGSYEQYF.

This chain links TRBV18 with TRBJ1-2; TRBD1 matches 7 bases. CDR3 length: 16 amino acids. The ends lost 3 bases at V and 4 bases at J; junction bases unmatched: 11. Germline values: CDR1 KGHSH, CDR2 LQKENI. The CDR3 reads CASSPRKGQEIYGYTF. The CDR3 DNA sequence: TGTGCCAGCTCACCGAGAAAAGGACAGGAGATCTATGGCTACACCTTC. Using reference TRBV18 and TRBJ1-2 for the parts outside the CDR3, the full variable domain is NAGVMQNPRHLVRRRGQEARLRCSPMKGHSHVYWYRQLPEEGLKFMVYLQKENIIDESGMPKERFSAEFPKEGPSILRIQQVVRGDSAAYFCASSPRKGQEIYGYTFGSGTRLTVV.

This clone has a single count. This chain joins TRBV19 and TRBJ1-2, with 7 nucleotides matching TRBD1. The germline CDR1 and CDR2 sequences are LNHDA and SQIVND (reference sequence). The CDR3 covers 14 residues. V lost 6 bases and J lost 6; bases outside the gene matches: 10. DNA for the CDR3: TGTGCCAGTAGCTTCGACAGGGCAAAGGATGGCTACACCTTC. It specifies CASSFDRAKDGYTF.

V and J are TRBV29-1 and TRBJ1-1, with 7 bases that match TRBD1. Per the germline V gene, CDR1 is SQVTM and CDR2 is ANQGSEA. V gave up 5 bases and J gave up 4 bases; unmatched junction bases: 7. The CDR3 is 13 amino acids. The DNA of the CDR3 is TGCAGCGTTCTAAAGACAGGGACCACTGAAGCTTTCTTT. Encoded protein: CSVLKTGTTEAFF.

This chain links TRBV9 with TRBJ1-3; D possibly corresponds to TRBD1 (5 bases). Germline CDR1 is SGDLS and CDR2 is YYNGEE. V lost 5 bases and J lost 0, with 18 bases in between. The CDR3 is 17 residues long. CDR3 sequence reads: CASSYRDSRLSGNTIYF. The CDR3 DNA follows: TGTGCCAGCAGTTACCGGGACTCACGCCTCTCTGGAAACACCATATATTTT. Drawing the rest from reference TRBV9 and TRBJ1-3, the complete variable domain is DSGVTQTPKHLITATGQRVTLRCSPRSGDLSVYWYQQSLDQGLQFLIQYYNGEERAKGNILERFSAQQFPDLHSELNLSSLELGDSALYFCASSYRDSRLSGNTIYFGEGSWLTVV.

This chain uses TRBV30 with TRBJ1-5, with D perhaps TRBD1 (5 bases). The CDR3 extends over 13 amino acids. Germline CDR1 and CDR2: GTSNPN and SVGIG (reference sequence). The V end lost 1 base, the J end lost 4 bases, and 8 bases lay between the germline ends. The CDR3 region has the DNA TGTGCCTGGAGTGAACAGGCAAATCAGCCCCAGCATTTT. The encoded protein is CAWSEQANQPQHF.

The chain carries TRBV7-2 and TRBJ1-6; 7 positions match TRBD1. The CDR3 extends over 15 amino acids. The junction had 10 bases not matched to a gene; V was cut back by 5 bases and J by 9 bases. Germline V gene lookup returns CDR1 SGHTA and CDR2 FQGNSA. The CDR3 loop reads CASSPDRALGSPLHF. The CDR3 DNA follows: TGTGCCAGCAGCCCCGACAGGGCCCTTGGTTCACCCCTCCACTTT.

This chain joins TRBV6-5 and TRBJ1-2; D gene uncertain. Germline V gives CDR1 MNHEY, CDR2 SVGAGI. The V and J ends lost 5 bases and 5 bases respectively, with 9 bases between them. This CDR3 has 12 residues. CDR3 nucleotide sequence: TGTGCCAGCAGTCCCGGGGAGTATGGCTACACCTTC. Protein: CASSPGEYGYTF.

The CDR3 sequence: CASNRQGSTYEQYF. In DNA, the CDR3 is TGTGCCAGCAACCGACAGGGCTCAACCTACGAGCAGTACTTC. This rearrangement joins TRBV6-5 to TRBJ2-7, with 7 bases matching TRBD1. From germline, CDR1 is MNHEY and CDR2 SVGAGI. Germline trimming cut 7 bases from V and 2 bases from J; bases unmatched to any gene: 8. There are 14 residues in the CDR3.

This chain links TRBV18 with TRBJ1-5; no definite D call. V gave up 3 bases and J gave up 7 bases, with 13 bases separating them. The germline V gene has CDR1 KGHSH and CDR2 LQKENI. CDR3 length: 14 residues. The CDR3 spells CASSPTAGQQPQHF. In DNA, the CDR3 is TGTGCCAGCTCACCTACGGCAGGTCAGCAGCCCCAGCATTTT.

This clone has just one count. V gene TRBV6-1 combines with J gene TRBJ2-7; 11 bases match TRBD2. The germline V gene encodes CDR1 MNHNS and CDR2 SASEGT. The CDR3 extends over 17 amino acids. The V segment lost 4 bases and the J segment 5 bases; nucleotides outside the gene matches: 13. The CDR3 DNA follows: TGTGCCAGCAGTGCGTCGGGGATAGCGGGAGGGCAGGACGAGCAGTACTTC. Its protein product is CASSASGIAGGQDEQYF.

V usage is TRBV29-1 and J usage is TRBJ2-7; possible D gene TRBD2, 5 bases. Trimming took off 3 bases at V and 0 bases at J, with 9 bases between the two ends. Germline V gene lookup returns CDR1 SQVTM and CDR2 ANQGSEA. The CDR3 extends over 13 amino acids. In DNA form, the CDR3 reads TGCAGCGTTGAGAGGGAAAACTCCTACGAGCAGTACTTC. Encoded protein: CSVERENSYEQYF.

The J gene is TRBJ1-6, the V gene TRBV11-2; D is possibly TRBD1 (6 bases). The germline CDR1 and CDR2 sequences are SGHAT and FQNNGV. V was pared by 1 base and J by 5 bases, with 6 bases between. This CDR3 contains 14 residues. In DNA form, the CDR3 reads TGTGCCAGCAGCTTAGGGACAGATAATTCACCCCTCCACTTT. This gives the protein CASSLGTDNSPLHF.